Listed below are T cell receptor beta chains from one sample, sequenced in a study of blood T cell repertoires in COVID-19. The data were produced by immunoSEQ multiplex PCR, yet TCRdb's version contains in-frame clones alone and is incomplete. The repertoire includes approximately 180,000 clones, 70% to 90% of them detected once, and more than 2.5% sits in the top ten. Sequenced sample: peripheral blood. The receptors were sampled from a man aged 60 to 75 with acute or convalescent COVID-19. The CDR3 runs from the conserved cysteine through the conserved F or W. D genes are given only for firm matches. Some rows mark clone size as missing; the rest say once, few, many or name a class of expanded clone.

TRBV28	TRBJ1-5	many	.	TGTGCCAGCAGTCTTCCGAGCAGGTATCAGCCCCAGCATTTT	CASSLPSRYQPQHF
TRBV9	TRBJ2-1	.	.	TGTGCCAGCAGCGTAGATGGGGCCCACAATGAGCAGTTCTTC	CASSVDGAHNEQFF
TRBV28	TRBJ1-3	.	.	TGTGCCAGCAGTCCTATGGGGGGGGCAAACACCATATATTTT	CASSPMGGANTIYF
TRBV28	TRBJ2-3	.	.	TGTGCCAGCAGTTTGGCGGGGAGAGATACGCAGTATTTT	CASSLAGRDTQYF
TRBV19	TRBJ2-7	.	.	TGTGCCAGTAGTACTTCAATGGGGGGTGCAACCTACGAGCAGTACTTC	CASSTSMGGATYEQYF
TRBV28	TRBJ1-2	.	TRBD1	TGTGCCAGCAGTCGCACAGGGGTGGGGTATGGCTACACCTTC	CASSRTGVGYGYTF
TRBV15	TRBJ2-5	many	TRBD2	TGTGCCACCAGGAGCGGGGGCAGCCAAGAGACCCAGTACTTC	CATRSGGSQETQYF
TRBV29-1	TRBJ1-2	.	TRBD1	TGCAGCGTTGGGGCGCGACAGGGGCTAGGGGGCTACACCTTC	CSVGARQGLGGYTF
TRBV7-9	TRBJ1-2	.	TRBD1	TGTGCCAGCAGCACCCCCGGGACAGGGCGCCTGGGAGGCTACACCTTC	CASSTPGTGRLGGYTF
TRBV2	TRBJ1-6	few	TRBD1	TGTGCCAGCAGTGTGGACAGGAATTCACCCCTCCACTTT	CASSVDRNSPLHF
TRBV12-3/TRBV12-4	TRBJ2-3	.	.	TGTGCCAGCAGTTTAGGAGGAGCAGATACGCAGTATTTT	CASSLGGADTQYF
TRBV19	TRBJ1-2	.	TRBD1	TGTGCCAGTAGCTCCGTAGGACAGGGGTCGAATGGCTACACCTTC	CASSSVGQGSNGYTF